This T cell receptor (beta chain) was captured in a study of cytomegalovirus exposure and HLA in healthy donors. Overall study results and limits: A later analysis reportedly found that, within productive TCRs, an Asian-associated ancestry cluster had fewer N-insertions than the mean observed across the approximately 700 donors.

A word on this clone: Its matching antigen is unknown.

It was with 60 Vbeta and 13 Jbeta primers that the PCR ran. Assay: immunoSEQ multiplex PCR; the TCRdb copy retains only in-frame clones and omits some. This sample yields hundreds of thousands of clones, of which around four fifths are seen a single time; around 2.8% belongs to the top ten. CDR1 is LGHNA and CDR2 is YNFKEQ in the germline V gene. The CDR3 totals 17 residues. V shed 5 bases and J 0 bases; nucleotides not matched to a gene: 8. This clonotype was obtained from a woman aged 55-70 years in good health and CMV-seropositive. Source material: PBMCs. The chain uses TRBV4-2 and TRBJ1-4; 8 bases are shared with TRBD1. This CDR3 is CASSSPIQGATNEKLFF. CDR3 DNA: TGTGCCAGCAGCTCACCAATACAGGGGGCAACTAATGAAAAACTGTTTTTT.